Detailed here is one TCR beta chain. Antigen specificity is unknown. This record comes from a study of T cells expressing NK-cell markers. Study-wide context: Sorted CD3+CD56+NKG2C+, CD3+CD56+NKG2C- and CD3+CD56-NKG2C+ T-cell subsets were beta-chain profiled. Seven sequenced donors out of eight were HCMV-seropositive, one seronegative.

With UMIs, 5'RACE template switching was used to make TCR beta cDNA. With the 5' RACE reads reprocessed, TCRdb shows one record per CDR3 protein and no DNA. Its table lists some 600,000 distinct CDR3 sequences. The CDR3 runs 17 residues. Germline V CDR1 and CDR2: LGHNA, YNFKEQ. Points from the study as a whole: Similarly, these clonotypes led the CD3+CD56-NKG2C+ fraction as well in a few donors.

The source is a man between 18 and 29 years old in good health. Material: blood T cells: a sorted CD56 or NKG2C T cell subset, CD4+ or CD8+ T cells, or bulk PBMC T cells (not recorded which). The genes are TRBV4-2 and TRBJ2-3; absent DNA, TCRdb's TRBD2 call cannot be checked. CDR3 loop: CASSQGLAGGPTDTQYF.